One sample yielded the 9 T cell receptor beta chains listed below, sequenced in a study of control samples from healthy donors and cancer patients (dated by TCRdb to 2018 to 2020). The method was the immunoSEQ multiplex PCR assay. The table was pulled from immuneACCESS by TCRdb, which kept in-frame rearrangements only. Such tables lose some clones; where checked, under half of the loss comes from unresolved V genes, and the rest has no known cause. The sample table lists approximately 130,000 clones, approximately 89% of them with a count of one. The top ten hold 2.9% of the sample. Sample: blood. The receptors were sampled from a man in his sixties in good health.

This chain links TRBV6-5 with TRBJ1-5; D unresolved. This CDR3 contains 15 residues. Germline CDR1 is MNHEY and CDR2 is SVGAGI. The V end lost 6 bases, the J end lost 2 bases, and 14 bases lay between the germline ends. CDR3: CASRTGLKGNQPQHF. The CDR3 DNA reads TGTGCCAGCAGAACCGGACTGAAGGGCAATCAGCCCCAGCATTTT.

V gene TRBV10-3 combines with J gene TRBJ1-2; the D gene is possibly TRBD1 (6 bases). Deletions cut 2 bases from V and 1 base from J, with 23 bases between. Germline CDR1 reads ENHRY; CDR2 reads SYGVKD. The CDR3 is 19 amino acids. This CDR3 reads CAISETLRGGLAFNYGYTF. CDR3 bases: TGTGCCATCAGTGAGACCCTCAGGGGAGGCTTAGCCTTTAACTATGGCTACACCTTC.

The chain's CDR3 is CASSSATQPQHF. The CDR3 region has the DNA TGTGCCAGCAGTTCGGCAACTCAGCCCCAGCATTTT. The gene calls are TRBV12-3 or TRBV12-4 and TRBJ1-5; D is unclear. The CDR3 totals 12 residues. The V end was cut by 4 bases, the J end by 6 bases, with 7 bases between.

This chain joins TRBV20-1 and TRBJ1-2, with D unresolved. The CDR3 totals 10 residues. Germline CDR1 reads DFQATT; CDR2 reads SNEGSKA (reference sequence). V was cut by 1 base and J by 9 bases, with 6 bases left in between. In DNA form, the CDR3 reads TGCAGTGCTAGAGGTGGACGCTACACCTTC. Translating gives CSARGGRYTF.

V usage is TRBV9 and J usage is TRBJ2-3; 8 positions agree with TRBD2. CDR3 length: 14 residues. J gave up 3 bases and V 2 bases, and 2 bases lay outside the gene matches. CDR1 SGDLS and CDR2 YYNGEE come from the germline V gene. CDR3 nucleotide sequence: TGTGCCAGCAGCGTTAGCGGGGTGACAGATACGCAGTATTTT. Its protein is CASSVSGVTDTQYF. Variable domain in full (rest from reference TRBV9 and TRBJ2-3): DSGVTQTPKHLITATGQRVTLRCSPRSGDLSVYWYQQSLDQGLQFLIQYYNGEERAKGNILERFSAQQFPDLHSELNLSSLELGDSALYFCASSVSGVTDTQYFGPGTRLTVL.

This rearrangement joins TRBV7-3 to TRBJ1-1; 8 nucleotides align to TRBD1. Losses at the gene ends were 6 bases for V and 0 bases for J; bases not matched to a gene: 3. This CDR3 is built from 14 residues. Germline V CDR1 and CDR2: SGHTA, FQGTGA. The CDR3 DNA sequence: TGTGCCAGCAGAGCGGGACAGGTGAACACTGAAGCTTTCTTT. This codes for CASRAGQVNTEAFF.

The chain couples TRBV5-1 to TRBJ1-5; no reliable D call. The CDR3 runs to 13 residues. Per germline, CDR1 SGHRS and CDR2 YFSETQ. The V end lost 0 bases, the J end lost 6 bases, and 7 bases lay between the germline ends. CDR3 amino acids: CASSLDGLQPQHF. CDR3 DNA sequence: TGCGCCAGCAGCTTGGATGGGCTTCAGCCCCAGCATTTT.

CDR3 DNA sequence: TGTGCCAGCAGCCGCCCGGGACTCAGCTATGGCTACACCTTC. It codes for CASSRPGLSYGYTF. J is TRBJ1-2 and V is TRBV3-1 (or the pseudogene TRBV3-2); a possible D gene is TRBD1 (5 bases). This CDR3 is 14 amino acids long. With 4 bases removed from V and 4 bases from J, the gap between germline ends came to 13 bases. Germline-derived CDR1 and CDR2 are LGHDT and YNNKEL (reference sequence).

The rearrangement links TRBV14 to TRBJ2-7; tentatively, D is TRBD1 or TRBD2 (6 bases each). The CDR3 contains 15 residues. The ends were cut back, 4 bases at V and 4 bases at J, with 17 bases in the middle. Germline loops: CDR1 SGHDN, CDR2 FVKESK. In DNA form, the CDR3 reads TGTGCCAGCAGCCTCTTCACGGGGGCAGAGTACGAGCAGTACTTC. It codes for CASSLFTGAEYEQYF.